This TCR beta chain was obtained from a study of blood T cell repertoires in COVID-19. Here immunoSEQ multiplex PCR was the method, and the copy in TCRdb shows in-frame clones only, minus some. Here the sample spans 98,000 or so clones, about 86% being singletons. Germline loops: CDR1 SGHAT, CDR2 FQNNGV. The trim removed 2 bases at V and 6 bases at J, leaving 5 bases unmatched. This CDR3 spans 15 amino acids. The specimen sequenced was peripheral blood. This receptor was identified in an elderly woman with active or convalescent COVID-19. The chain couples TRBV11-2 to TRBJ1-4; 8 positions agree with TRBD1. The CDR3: CASSLPRGRYEKLFF. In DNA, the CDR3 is TGTGCCAGCAGCTTACCCAGGGGGCGTTATGAAAAACTGTTTTTT.